The 21 T cell receptor beta chains in this list originate from one sample, sequenced in a study of cytomegalovirus exposure and HLA in healthy donors. The repertoire was sequenced with immunoSEQ multiplex PCR; TCRdb's copy has only in-frame clones and lacks some. The sample lists about 360,000 clones, 86% occurring once. Sequencing input: PBMCs. The receptor set was obtained from a woman between 18 and 30 years old in good health and CMV-seronegative.

In its sample, this clone was seen once. For the CDR3, the DNA is TGTGCCAGCTCACGGGAGGGCTACAATGAGCAGTTCTTC. Its translation: CASSREGYNEQFF. V usage is TRBV18 and J usage is TRBJ2-1; the match to TRBD2 covers 7 bases. J gave up 3 bases and V 4 bases, and 0 bases lay outside the gene matches. The CDR3 runs 13 residues. CDR1 and CDR2 from the germline V gene are KGHSH and LQKENI.

The gene calls are TRBV27 and TRBJ2-1; the D gene is possibly TRBD2 (7 bases). Germline V gene lookup returns CDR1 MNHEY and CDR2 SMNVEV (reference sequence). Trimming left V 5 bases short and J 7 bases short, with 21 bases between. CDR3 length equals 16 residues. The CDR3, as DNA: TGTGCCAGCAGTACCCGCGGGGGTAGGGGGGGTAATGAGCAGTTCTTC. This translates into CASSTRGGRGGNEQFF.

This sequence joins TRBV6-4 and TRBJ2-3, with TRBD2 matching 7 bases. The germline gives CDR1 MRHNA, CDR2 SNTAGT. V was clipped by 3 bases and J by 4 bases; unmatched bases: 7. The CDR3 consists of 15 residues. The CDR3 bases are TGTGCCAGCAGTGAGACTGGGGGGGGTCCAGATACGCAGTATTTT. Its protein is CASSETGGGPDTQYF.

V is TRBV28 and J is TRBJ2-3; D is undetermined. In germline, CDR1 is MDHEN, CDR2 SYDVKM. V lost 3 bases, J lost 4 bases, and 5 bases lay in between. The CDR3 covers 12 residues. CDR3 DNA sequence: TGTGCCAGCAGTTTCGTAGCAGATACGCAGTATTTT. Its translation: CASSFVADTQYF.

This clone has only a few counts. Additional DNA sequences in this sample encode the identical CDR3. The rearrangement joins TRBV27 to TRBJ2-7; TRBD2 matches at 7 bases. The CDR3 contains 13 residues. The germline CDR1 and CDR2 sequences are MNHEY and SMNVEV (reference sequence). Germline trimming cut 0 bases from V and 7 bases from J; bases unmatched to any gene: 3. The CDR3 DNA reads as TGTGCCAGCAGTTTATCGGGGGGAGGGGAGCAGTACTTC. Translating it yields CASSLSGGGEQYF.

V gene TRBV4-1 combines with J gene TRBJ1-5; D may be TRBD1 (5 bases). Trimming took off 5 bases at V and 4 bases at J, with 15 bases between the two ends. From germline, CDR1 is MGHRA and CDR2 YSYEKL. This CDR3 comprises 15 residues. The CDR3 is CASSDKTTENQPQHF. The CDR3 bases are TGCGCCAGCAGCGATAAAACGACAGAGAATCAGCCCCAGCATTTT.

The chain couples TRBV13 to TRBJ1-3, with D unresolved. From germline, CDR1 is PRHDT and CDR2 FYEKMQ (reference sequence). The CDR3 has 13 residues. V was clipped by 5 bases and J by 4 bases, with 9 bases between them. The DNA for the CDR3 is TGTGCCAGCAGCCCGGACTGGGGAAACACCATATATTTT. Translating it yields CASSPDWGNTIYF.

This clone was observed once. The chain couples TRBV19 to TRBJ2-3; TRBD1 might be the D (7 bases). Germline CDR1 LNHDA, CDR2 SQIVND (reference sequence). V dropped 5 bases and J dropped 5 bases, with 20 bases sitting between them. This CDR3 contains 16 residues. The CDR3 region has the DNA TGTGCCAGTAGTCTATCCGCAGGGGGGACCAAAGATACGCAGTATTTT. This encodes CASSLSAGGTKDTQYF.

J is TRBJ2-3 and V is TRBV2; 7 bases align to TRBD1. This CDR3 is 12 amino acids long. Germline-derived CDR1 and CDR2 are SNHLY and FYNNEI. Losses at the gene ends were 4 bases for V and 10 bases for J; bases not matched to a gene: 5. The CDR3 region is CASSVGGLAQYF. The CDR3 DNA sequence: TGTGCCAGCAGTGTAGGGGGCTTAGCGCAGTATTTT.

The rearrangement links TRBV28 to TRBJ2-7, with D possibly matching TRBD2 (5 bases). V lost 10 bases and J 5 bases, leaving 15 bases between the germline ends. CDR3 length equals 12 residues. Germline V gene lookup returns CDR1 MDHEN and CDR2 SYDVKM. CDR3 coding DNA: TGTGCCACCTCCCGGACTTCAAACGAGCAGTACTTC. Its translation: CATSRTSNEQYF.

V is TRBV28 and J is TRBJ2-2; D gene uncertain. Trimming stripped 4 bases from V and 3 bases from J, with 9 bases between. Germline loops: CDR1 MDHEN, CDR2 SYDVKM. This CDR3 is 14 amino acids long. Here the CDR3 reads CASSYLLDTGELFF. The CDR3, as DNA: TGTGCCAGCAGTTACCTATTGGACACCGGGGAGCTGTTTTTT.

The chain recombines TRBV19 with TRBJ1-1; the D gene is possibly TRBD1 (6 bases). The CDR3 loop spans 16 amino acids. Deletions cut 4 bases from V and 0 bases from J, with 15 bases between. CDR1 and CDR2 from the germline V gene are LNHDA and SQIVND (reference sequence). The CDR3 protein is CASSSGQHLVNTEAFF. In nucleotides, the CDR3 is TGTGCCAGTAGTAGCGGACAGCACTTAGTGAACACTGAAGCTTTCTTT.

The chain combines TRBV4-1 with TRBJ2-7; 11 bases match TRBD1. V lost 2 bases to trimming and J lost 4 bases; unmatched junction nucleotides: 13. The CDR3 totals 18 residues. Germline V gene lookup returns CDR1 MGHRA and CDR2 YSYEKL. The CDR3 reads CASSQKDGAGTGGYEQYF. The CDR3 nucleotides read TGCGCCAGCAGCCAAAAGGACGGTGCCGGGACAGGGGGTTACGAGCAGTACTTC.

This clone has more than one count but fewer than ten. The chain employs TRBV11-2 and TRBJ2-7; perhaps TRBD1 as D (5 bases). Germline loops: CDR1 SGHAT, CDR2 FQNNGV. Trimming removed 4 bases at V and 2 bases at J, with 9 bases between. The CDR3 runs 13 residues. The CDR3 spells CASSSDTTYEQYF. In DNA, the CDR3 is TGTGCCAGCAGCTCGGACACCACCTACGAGCAGTACTTC. The full variable domain, its missing parts supplied by reference TRBV11-2 and TRBJ2-7, is EAGVAQSPRYKIIEKRQSVAFWCNPISGHATLYWYQQILGQGPKLLIQFQNNGVVDDSQLPKDRFSAERLKGVDSTLKIQPAKLEDSAVYLCASSSDTTYEQYFGPGTRLTVT.

This chain uses TRBV9 with TRBJ2-1; D perhaps matches TRBD2 (5 bases). This CDR3 is 15 amino acids long. Trimming left V 0 bases short and J 5 bases short, with 12 bases between. Germline V gives CDR1 SGDLS, CDR2 YYNGEE. The CDR3 loop is CASSVGLANNNEQFF. CDR3 nucleotide sequence: TGTGCCAGCAGCGTAGGATTAGCGAATAACAATGAGCAGTTCTTC.

The gene calls are TRBV28 and TRBJ2-6, with TRBD2 as a possible D gene (7 bases). V was trimmed by 9 bases and J by 2 bases, leaving 20 bases between them. The CDR3 covers 17 residues. CDR1 MDHEN and CDR2 SYDVKM come from the germline V gene. The CDR3 sequence: CASRGGFSIAGANVLTF. In DNA, the CDR3 is TGTGCCAGTAGGGGGGGCTTCTCTATAGCTGGGGCCAACGTCCTGACTTTC.

Written as DNA, the CDR3 is TGTGCCAGCTCACCGGGGCTCGGGACAGATACGCAGTATTTT. Translation: CASSPGLGTDTQYF. The chain carries TRBV18 and TRBJ2-3; maybe TRBD1 (5 bases). Trimming removed 3 bases from V and 3 bases from J, with 10 bases in between. The CDR3 consists of 14 residues. Germline-derived CDR1 and CDR2 are KGHSH and LQKENI.

CDR3 protein: CASSRTSGETQYF. CDR3 coding DNA: TGTGCCAGCAGTCGGACTAGCGGGGAGACCCAGTACTTC. J is TRBJ2-5 and V is TRBV28; 11 bases agree with TRBD2. Germline V lookup: CDR1 MDHEN, CDR2 SYDVKM. This CDR3 spans 13 amino acids. V lost 5 bases to trimming and J lost 5 bases; unmatched junction nucleotides: 1.

The chain combines TRBV9 with TRBJ2-1; 7 positions match TRBD1. The CDR3 contains 15 residues. J gave up 7 bases and V 0 bases, and 7 bases lay outside the gene matches. Germline V lookup: CDR1 SGDLS, CDR2 YYNGEE. The CDR3 DNA follows: TGTGCCAGCAGCGTAGCGAGACAGGGTGGGAATGAGCAGTTCTTC. It codes for CASSVARQGGNEQFF.

J is TRBJ2-1 and V is TRBV27; 9 bases match TRBD2. Per the germline V gene, CDR1 is MNHEY and CDR2 is SMNVEV (reference sequence). CDR3 length: 17 amino acids. V lost 4 bases to trimming and J lost 7 bases; unmatched junction nucleotides: 14. This CDR3 is CASSSTPIAGVRNEQFF. The CDR3, as DNA: TGTGCCAGCAGTTCAACCCCAATAGCGGGAGTGAGAAATGAGCAGTTCTTC.

V and J are TRBV7-8 and TRBJ1-5; D may be TRBD1 (5 bases). Deletions cut 1 base from V and 3 bases from J, with 10 bases between. Germline V gene lookup returns CDR1 SGHVS and CDR2 FQNEAQ. This CDR3 is built from 15 residues. CDR3 amino acids: CASSLGRDFNQPQHF. The CDR3 DNA sequence: TGTGCCAGCAGCTTAGGCAGGGACTTCAATCAGCCCCAGCATTTT. Looking up the rest from reference TRBV7-8 and TRBJ1-5 gives the full variable domain: GAGVSQSPRYKVAKRGQDVALRCDPISGHVSLFWYQQALGQGPEFLTYFQNEAQLDKSGLPSDRFFAERPEGSVSTLKIQRTQQEDSAVYLCASSLGRDFNQPQHFGDGTRLSIL.